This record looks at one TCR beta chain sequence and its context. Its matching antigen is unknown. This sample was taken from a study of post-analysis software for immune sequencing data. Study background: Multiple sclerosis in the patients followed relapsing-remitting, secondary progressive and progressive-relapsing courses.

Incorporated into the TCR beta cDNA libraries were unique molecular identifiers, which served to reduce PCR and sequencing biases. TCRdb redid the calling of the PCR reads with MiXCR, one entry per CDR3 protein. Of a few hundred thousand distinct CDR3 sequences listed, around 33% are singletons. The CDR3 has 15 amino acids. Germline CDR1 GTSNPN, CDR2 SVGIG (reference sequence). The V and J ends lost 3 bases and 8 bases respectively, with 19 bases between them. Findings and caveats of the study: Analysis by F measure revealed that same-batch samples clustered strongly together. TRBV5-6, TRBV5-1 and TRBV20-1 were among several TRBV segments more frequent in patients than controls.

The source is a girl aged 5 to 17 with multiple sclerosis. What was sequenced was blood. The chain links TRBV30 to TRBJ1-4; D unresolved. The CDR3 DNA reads TGTGCCTGGAGCGTCTCACATGGTCCGTGGGAAAAACTGTTTTTT. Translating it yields CAWSVSHGPWEKLFF.